This T cell receptor beta chain was recorded in a study of early T cells in non-severe SARS-CoV-2 infection. Study background: Sequenced material consisted of bulk RNA (from unsorted whole blood), and chains were unpaired.

Individual cDNA molecules received unique molecular identifiers during library preparation. TCRdb re-analysed the 5' RACE reads in MiXCR, keeping a single row per CDR3 protein. The table records approximately 45,000 distinct CDR3 sequences, about a tenth of them present only once. This clonotype appeared many times. The CDR3 has 14 residues. Germline V lookup: CDR1 SGHTA, CDR2 FQGNSA. V was clipped by 0 bases and J by 2 bases; unmatched bases: 0. The TCR was taken from an adult who was a healthcare worker with PCR-confirmed SARS-CoV-2 infection or an uninfected control (not recorded which). Material: whole blood. V gene TRBV7-2 combines with J gene TRBJ1-2, with TRBD1 identical over 7 bases. The CDR3 spells CASSLADRNYGYTF. Here the CDR3 DNA reads TGTGCCAGCAGCTTAGCGGACAGGAACTATGGCTACACCTTC.